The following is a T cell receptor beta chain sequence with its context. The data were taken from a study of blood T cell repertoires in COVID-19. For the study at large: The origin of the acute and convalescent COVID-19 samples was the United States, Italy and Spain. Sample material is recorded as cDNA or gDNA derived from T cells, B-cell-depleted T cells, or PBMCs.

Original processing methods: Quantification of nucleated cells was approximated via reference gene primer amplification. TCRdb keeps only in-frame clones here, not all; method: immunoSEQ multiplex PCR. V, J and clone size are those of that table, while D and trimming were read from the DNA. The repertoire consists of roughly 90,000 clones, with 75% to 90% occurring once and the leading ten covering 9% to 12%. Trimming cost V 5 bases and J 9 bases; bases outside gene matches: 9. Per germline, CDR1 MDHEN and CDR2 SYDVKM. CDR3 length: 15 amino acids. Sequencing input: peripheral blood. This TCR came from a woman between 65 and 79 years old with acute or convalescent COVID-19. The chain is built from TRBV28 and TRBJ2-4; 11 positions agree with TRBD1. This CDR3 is CASSPPGQGASIQYF. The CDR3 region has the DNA TGTGCCAGCAGTCCCCCCGGACAGGGGGCTAGCATTCAGTACTTC.